These 24 T cell receptor beta chains came from one sample sequenced in a study of TIL therapy for anti-PD-1-resistant metastatic lung cancer. Time point reported: pre-treatment sample, taken before nivolumab and TIL therapy. The tumor samples were excised metastases, mostly pleural nodules or supraclavicular lymph nodes. Sequencing used immunoSEQ v3. Clones were sequenced by immunoSEQ multiplex PCR, and TCRdb holds only the in-frame ones, with some missing. The data hold roughly 92,000 clones, with roughly 65% observed a single time. Sequencing used tumor tissue, obtained at baseline. These receptors originate from a person aged 25-85 years with non-small cell lung cancer.

This chain connects TRBV14 to TRBJ1-4, with 7 bases matching TRBD1. Germline V gene data show CDR1 as SGHDN and CDR2 as FVKESK. This CDR3 contains 15 residues. Losses at the gene ends were 1 base for V and 8 bases for J; bases not matched to a gene: 7. The chain's CDR3 is CASSQGVRTGEKLFF. The CDR3 region has the DNA TGTGCCAGCAGCCAAGGCGTAAGGACAGGAGAAAAACTGTTTTTT.

The chain carries TRBV6-4 and TRBJ2-2; TRBD2 might be the D (5 bases). V lost 3 bases and J lost 1, with 6 bases in between. This CDR3 is 14 amino acids long. Germline V gene data show CDR1 as MRHNA and CDR2 as SNTAGT. As DNA, the CDR3 is TGTGCCAGCAGTGAAGGACTGAACACCGGGGAGCTGTTTTTT. It encodes CASSEGLNTGELFF.

The chain uses TRBV5-1 and TRBJ2-3, with 8 bases matching TRBD2. Germline lookup yields CDR1 SGHRS and CDR2 YFSETQ. This CDR3 contains 16 residues. V was pared by 0 bases and J by 1 base, with 4 bases of the junction left unmatched. CDR3 protein: CASSLDLTSGTDTQYF. CDR3 nucleotides: TGCGCCAGCAGCTTGGATTTGACTAGCGGCACAGATACGCAGTATTTT.

The V gene is TRBV5-6, the J gene TRBJ2-7; 10 positions agree with TRBD2. V was clipped by 0 bases and J by 3 bases; unmatched bases: 3. The CDR3 runs to 15 residues. Germline V gene sequence: CDR1 SGHDT, CDR2 YYEEEE. CDR3 residues: CASSLGPSGSYEQYF. The DNA for the CDR3 is TGTGCCAGCAGCTTGGGGCCTAGCGGGAGCTACGAGCAGTACTTC.

J is TRBJ1-1 and V is TRBV5-5; no definite D call. The CDR3 sequence is 14 residues long. The germline gives CDR1 SGHKS, CDR2 YYEKEE (reference sequence). Trimming removed 4 bases from V and 0 bases from J, with 10 bases in between. The CDR3, as DNA: TGTGCCAGCAGCCACCGTGGGTTGAACACTGAAGCTTTCTTT. It translates to CASSHRGLNTEAFF.

The chain links TRBV6-5 to TRBJ2-7; 8 bases map to TRBD1. The germline V gene has CDR1 MNHEY and CDR2 SVGAGI. CDR3 size: 15 residues. V shed 2 bases, J shed 3 bases, and the junction held 6 bases outside the gene matches. CDR3 sequence: CASSYGFDRGYEQYF. CDR3 nucleotides: TGTGCCAGCAGTTACGGGTTCGACAGGGGCTACGAGCAGTACTTC.

This sequence joins TRBV10-3 and TRBJ1-6; TRBD1 matches 9 bases. The V segment lost 0 bases and the J segment 12 bases; nucleotides outside the gene matches: 6. Germline CDR1 and CDR2: ENHRY and SYGVKD. The CDR3 consists of 15 residues. This chain's CDR3 is CAISESSGQGQPLHF. The DNA of the CDR3 is TGTGCCATCAGTGAGTCGTCGGGACAGGGTCAACCCCTCCACTTT.

The chain recombines TRBV5-1 with TRBJ2-3; possibly TRBD1 or TRBD2 for D (5 bases each). The CDR3 loop spans 17 amino acids. Trimming pared 4 bases from V and 0 bases from J, leaving 18 bases between. Germline loops: CDR1 SGHRS, CDR2 YFSETQ. CDR3 region: CASSAPLGAGSTDTQYF. The CDR3 DNA reads TGCGCCAGCAGCGCCCCCCTTGGGGCGGGCAGCACAGATACGCAGTATTTT.

This clone was detected only a few times. In DNA, the CDR3 is TGTGCCTGGAGTTGGGATTACGAGCAGTACTTC. Protein product: CAWSWDYEQYF. The rearrangement joins TRBV30 to TRBJ2-7, with unresolved D. CDR3 length: 11 residues. The V end lost 2 bases, the J end lost 4 bases, and 6 bases lay between the germline ends. Germline assignment: CDR1 GTSNPN and CDR2 SVGIG (reference sequence).

This clone was seen just once. The V gene is TRBV27, the J gene TRBJ2-3; 7 nucleotides agree with TRBD2. Per the germline V gene, CDR1 is MNHEY and CDR2 is SMNVEV (reference sequence). V gave up 4 bases and J gave up 11 bases; unmatched junction bases: 15. The CDR3 is 15 residues long. This CDR3 is CASSSPGGPRVMQYF. CDR3 coding DNA: TGTGCCAGCAGTTCGCCGGGAGGCCCTCGGGTTATGCAGTATTTT.

J is TRBJ2-1 and V is TRBV28; a weak D match, TRBD1 (5 bases). The V gene lost 3 bases and the J gene lost 4 bases, with 13 bases spanning the gap. CDR3 size: 15 residues. Per the germline V gene, CDR1 is MDHEN and CDR2 is SYDVKM. The CDR3 DNA sequence: TGTGCCAGCAGTTTCGGCCCAGGGTCGTACAATGAGCAGTTCTTC. Residues: CASSFGPGSYNEQFF.

The rearrangement links TRBV13 to TRBJ2-1; 11 bases align to TRBD2. Germline V gene sequence: CDR1 PRHDT, CDR2 FYEKMQ (reference sequence). The CDR3 has 16 amino acids. With V trimmed by 5 bases and J by 3 bases, 6 bases remained unmatched. The CDR3 DNA is TGTGCCAGCAGCCCCCCACTAGCGGGAGACTACAATGAGCAGTTCTTC. Its protein product is CASSPPLAGDYNEQFF.

This clone has just one count. The CDR3: CASSSQIKVREAFF. The CDR3 DNA is TGTGCCAGCAGCTCCCAAATTAAAGTCCGCGAAGCTTTCTTT. The rearrangement links TRBV7-2 to TRBJ1-1; D remains ambiguous. V was clipped by 4 bases and J by 8 bases, with 17 bases between them. Germline V CDR1 and CDR2: SGHTA, FQGNSA. This CDR3 contains 14 residues. Supplemented by reference TRBV7-2 and TRBJ1-1, the full variable domain reads GAGVSQSPSNKVTEKGKDVELRCDPISGHTALYWYRQSLGQGLEFLIYFQGNSAPDKSGLPSDRFSAERTGGSVSTLTIQRTQQEDSAVYLCASSSQIKVREAFFGQGTRLTVV.

This clone has just one count. This chain uses TRBV19 with TRBJ2-5; 9 bases are a match to TRBD1. Per germline, CDR1 LNHDA and CDR2 SQIVND (reference sequence). The CDR3 totals 15 residues. The junction had 7 bases not matched to a gene; V was cut back by 3 bases and J by 5 bases. This chain's CDR3 is CASSIPGTGLETQYF. CDR3 nucleotide sequence: TGTGCCAGTAGTATTCCCGGGACAGGGTTGGAGACCCAGTACTTC. The complete variable domain, with remaining parts taken from reference TRBV19 and TRBJ2-5, reads DGGITQSPKYLFRKEGQNVTLSCEQNLNHDAMYWYRQDPGQGLRLIYYSQIVNDFQKGDIAEGYSVSREKKESFPLTVTSAQKNPTAFYLCASSIPGTGLETQYFGPGTRLLVL.

The V gene is TRBV11-3, the J gene TRBJ2-7; no clear D. V gave up 0 bases and J gave up 6 bases, with 9 bases separating them. The CDR3 is 13 residues long. From germline, CDR1 is SGHNT and CDR2 YENEEA. CDR3: CASSLEGAREQYF. CDR3 DNA sequence: TGTGCCAGCAGCTTAGAGGGCGCACGCGAGCAGTACTTC.

This clone showed up just a few times. The chain is built from TRBV11-2 and TRBJ2-7, with unresolved D. Trimming shortened V by 4 bases and J by 3 bases, and 10 bases separated the two germline ends. Germline CDR1 SGHAT, CDR2 FQNNGV. The CDR3 spans 13 residues. CDR3 coding DNA: TGTGCCAGCAGCTACCCCCCAGGCTACGAGCAGTACTTC. Translation gives CASSYPPGYEQYF.

The rearrangement links TRBV11-3 to TRBJ2-5; the D call may be TRBD1 or TRBD2 (6 bases each). CDR3 size: 13 residues. V was cut by 4 bases and J by 9 bases, with 15 bases left in between. Germline assignment: CDR1 SGHNT and CDR2 YENEEA. The CDR3 is CASSSDWRGAQYF. CDR3 coding DNA: TGTGCCAGCAGCTCCGACTGGAGGGGGGCCCAGTACTTC.

This clone has just a few counts. The genes are TRBV6-5 and TRBJ1-3; D may be TRBD1 (6 bases). Trimming cost V 6 bases and J 2 bases, with 11 bases left between them. CDR1 is MNHEY, CDR2 SVGAGI, per germline. This CDR3 region has 14 residues. This chain's CDR3 is CASSQGFTGNTIYF. CDR3 coding DNA: TGTGCCAGCAGCCAGGGGTTTACTGGAAACACCATATATTTT.

The chain carries TRBV3-1 (or the pseudogene TRBV3-2) and TRBJ2-7, with TRBD2 matching 8 bases. This CDR3 contains 14 residues. The V gene's germline CDR1 is LGHDT and CDR2 YNNKEL (reference sequence). Unmatched junction bases numbered 6, after V lost 4 bases and J lost 4 bases. CDR3 amino acids: CASSRLAGIYEQYF. DNA for the CDR3: TGTGCCAGCAGCCGGCTAGCGGGCATTTACGAGCAGTACTTC.

The DNA of the CDR3 is TGTGCCAGCAGTGCTCCAGGCACCCAGTACTTC. Translation gives CASSAPGTQYF. J is TRBJ2-5 and V is TRBV6-2 or TRBV6-3; D is uncertain. The CDR3 runs to 11 residues. The germline gives CDR1 MNHEY, CDR2 SVGEGT. Trimming shortened V by 5 bases and J by 8 bases, and 9 bases separated the two germline ends.

The genes are TRBV5-1 and TRBJ2-2; D not resolved. CDR3 length equals 14 residues. Germline values: CDR1 SGHRS, CDR2 YFSETQ. Trimming shortened V by 4 bases and J by 1 base, and 8 bases separated the two germline ends. The CDR3 loop reads CASSPERNTGELFF. In DNA form, the CDR3 reads TGCGCCAGCAGCCCGGAGAGGAACACCGGGGAGCTGTTTTTT. Variable domain in full (rest from reference TRBV5-1 and TRBJ2-2): KAGVTQTPRYLIKTRGQQVTLSCSPISGHRSVSWYQQTPGQGLQFLFEYFSETQRNKGNFPGRFSGRQFSNSRSEMNVSTLELGDSALYLCASSPERNTGELFFGEGSRLTVL.

This chain uses TRBV9 with TRBJ2-7; D is ambiguous. The CDR3 runs 14 residues. The V end was cut by 0 bases, the J end by 0 bases, with 7 bases between. Germline CDR1 is SGDLS and CDR2 is YYNGEE. CDR3 amino acids: CASSVGQASYEQYF. Written as DNA, the CDR3 is TGTGCCAGCAGCGTAGGTCAGGCCTCCTACGAGCAGTACTTC. Looking up the rest from reference TRBV9 and TRBJ2-7 gives the full variable domain: DSGVTQTPKHLITATGQRVTLRCSPRSGDLSVYWYQQSLDQGLQFLIQYYNGEERAKGNILERFSAQQFPDLHSELNLSSLELGDSALYFCASSVGQASYEQYFGPGTRLTVT.

The count of this clone is one. This rearrangement joins TRBV3-1 (or the pseudogene TRBV3-2) to TRBJ1-1; perhaps TRBD1 as D (5 bases). Trimming took off 2 bases at V and 10 bases at J, with 11 bases between the two ends. The V gene's germline CDR1 is LGHDT and CDR2 YNNKEL (reference sequence). The CDR3 extends over 12 amino acids. The CDR3 loop is CASSQRTGGAFF. The CDR3 DNA is TGTGCCAGCAGCCAACGAACAGGAGGAGCTTTCTTT.

This clone was seen a few times. V usage is TRBV18 and J usage is TRBJ2-1, with 9 positions matching TRBD2. Germline-derived CDR1 and CDR2 are KGHSH and LQKENI. The ends lost 5 bases at V and 5 bases at J; junction bases unmatched: 7. The CDR3 length is 15 residues. DNA for the CDR3: TGTGCCAGCTCAGGGATAGCGGGGGTAAACAATGAGCAGTTCTTC. Encoded protein: CASSGIAGVNNEQFF.